There are a few counts of the clone carrying this T cell receptor beta chain. The libraries were made with immunoSEQ v3. Produced via immunoSEQ multiplex PCR; TCRdb's table is partial and in-frame only. The sample shows some 50,000 clones, roughly 85% of them seen only once. The record originates from a study of TIL therapy for anti-PD-1-resistant metastatic lung cancer. At the level of the study: By whole-exome sequencing, median non-synonymous tumor mutation burden was roughly 1.6 mutations per megabase.

Described time point: pre-treatment sample, taken before nivolumab and TIL therapy. Patients were adults with stage 4 NSCLC. Unmatched junction bases numbered 10, after V lost 2 bases and J lost 12 bases. Germline V gene sequence: CDR1 SGHTA, CDR2 FQGNSA. The CDR3 contains 15 residues. The chain has TRBV7-2 and TRBJ2-1, with 10 bases aligning to TRBD2. This receptor was obtained from a man aged 70 or older with non-small cell lung cancer. This specimen consisted of blood, obtained at baseline. The CDR3 spells CASSLKAGGPGGQFF. CDR3 in DNA: TGTGCCAGCAGCTTAAAAGCGGGAGGGCCCGGCGGGCAGTTCTTC.